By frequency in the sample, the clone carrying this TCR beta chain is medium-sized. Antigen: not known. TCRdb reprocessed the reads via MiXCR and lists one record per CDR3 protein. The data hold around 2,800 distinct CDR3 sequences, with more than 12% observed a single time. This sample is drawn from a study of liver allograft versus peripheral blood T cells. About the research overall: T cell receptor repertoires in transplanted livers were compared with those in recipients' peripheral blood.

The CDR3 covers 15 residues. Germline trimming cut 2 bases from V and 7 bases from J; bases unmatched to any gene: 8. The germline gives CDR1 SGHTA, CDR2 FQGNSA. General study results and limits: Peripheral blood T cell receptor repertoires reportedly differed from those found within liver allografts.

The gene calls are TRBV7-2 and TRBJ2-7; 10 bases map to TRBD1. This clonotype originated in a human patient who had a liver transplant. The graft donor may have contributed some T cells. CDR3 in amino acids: CASSLLVDRGGEQYF. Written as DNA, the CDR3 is TGTGCCAGCAGCTTATTGGTGGACAGGGGGGGGGAGCAGTACTTC.